Listed below are T cell receptor beta chains from one sample, sequenced in a study of T cells in localized non-small cell lung cancer. Assay used: immunoSEQ multiplex PCR; TCRdb lists only in-frame clones, some missing. The profile shows 60,000 to 85,000 clones, about nine tenths of them singletons. Sequenced material: peripheral blood, taken before any cancer treatment. These receptors all stem from a male donor older than 55 with stage III squamous cell lung carcinoma. The CDR3 runs from the conserved cysteine through the conserved F or W. D genes are given only for firm matches.

cdr3_aa	cdr3_nt	v_call	d_call	j_call
CASTTTGNTEAFF	TGTGCCAGCACCACGACAGGAAACACTGAAGCTTTCTTT	TRBV6-6	NA	TRBJ1-1
CASDAGGSTNEKLFF	TGTGCCAGCGACGCAGGGGGTTCAACTAATGAAAAACTGTTTTTT	TRBV25-1	TRBD1	TRBJ1-4
CAIKTGGDTIYF	TGTGCCATAAAGACAGGGGGTGACACCATATATTTT	TRBV6-1	TRBD1	TRBJ1-3
CASRGTGLPNTEAFF	TGCGCCTCGCGGGGGACAGGCCTTCCGAACACTGAAGCTTTCTTT	TRBV4-1	TRBD1	TRBJ1-1
CASSYSLAGEETQYF	TGTGCCAGCAGTTACTCGCTAGCGGGGGAAGAGACCCAGTACTTC	TRBV6-5	TRBD2	TRBJ2-5
CASSKERRDYGYTF	TGCGCCAGCAGCAAAGAGCGCAGGGACTATGGCTACACCTTC	TRBV5-1	NA	TRBJ1-2
CAWNEGWAENTEAFF	TGTGCCTGGAATGAGGGTTGGGCAGAGAACACTGAAGCTTTCTTT	TRBV30	NA	TRBJ1-1
CASSFTGMDSPLHF	TGTGCCAGCAGCTTTACAGGAATGGATTCACCCCTCCACTTT	TRBV7-2	NA	TRBJ1-6
CASSLESPGAGNTIYF	TGTGCCAGCAGCTTAGAATCCCCAGGGGCTGGAAACACCATATATTTT	TRBV7-9	NA	TRBJ1-3
CASSKTGALEAFF	TGTGCCAGTAGTAAGACAGGGGCTCTAGAGGCTTTCTTT	TRBV19	TRBD1	TRBJ1-1